A single sample is the source of the 5 T cell receptor beta chains below, sequenced in a study of regulatory T cells in long-lasting Graves disease. Building the TCR beta libraries relied on iRepertoire HTBI primers, and CDR3 regions underwent Arm-PCR. MiXCR, run by TCRdb on the multiplex PCR reads, gives a single entry per CDR3 protein. The sample records a few hundred thousand distinct CDR3 sequences, 16% being singletons. Time point noted: newly diagnosed GD, antithyroid drugs for less than 3 months. PBMCs were the source of the RNA used for TCR sequencing. The sample was also linked to a second study, of T cells in Graves' hyperthyroidism and ophthalmopathy.

Here the sequenced sample was peripheral blood mononuclear cells (PBMCs), taken at new diagnosis, from a patient treated with antithyroid drugs. These receptors originate from a man aged 40-49 years with Graves disease.

The J gene is TRBJ1-1, the V gene TRBV20-1, with D possibly TRBD1 on 5 matching bases. Germline loops: CDR1 DFQATT, CDR2 SNEGSKA (reference sequence). V was clipped by 7 bases and J by 0 bases, with 12 bases between them. CDR3 size: 13 residues. The CDR3 DNA is TGCAGTGGGCCGGGACGTTTGAACACTGAAGCTTTCTTT. It codes for CSGPGRLNTEAFF.

V gene TRBV5-1 combines with J gene TRBJ2-5, with a tentative D call TRBD2 (5 bases). Trimming stripped 4 bases from V and 2 bases from J, with 15 bases between. Germline CDR1 is SGHRS and CDR2 is YFSETQ. The CDR3 spans 15 residues. DNA for the CDR3: TGCGCCAGCAGCCCCTATAGCGCGGGTCAAGAGACCCAGTACTTC. Residues: CASSPYSAGQETQYF. Variable domain in full (rest from reference TRBV5-1 and TRBJ2-5): KAGVTQTPRYLIKTRGQQVTLSCSPISGHRSVSWYQQTPGQGLQFLFEYFSETQRNKGNFPGRFSGRQFSNSRSEMNVSTLELGDSALYLCASSPYSAGQETQYFGPGTRLLVL.

This clonotype was observed at least ten times. The chain uses TRBV9 and TRBJ2-1; TRBD1 aligns across 7 bases. The CDR3 runs 15 residues. CDR1 is SGDLS, CDR2 YYNGEE, per germline. The V gene end was trimmed by 0 bases and the J gene end by 0 bases; junction bases not matched to a gene: 0. CDR3 nucleotide sequence: TGTGCCAGCAGCGTAGACAGGGGCTCCTACAATGAGCAGTTCTTC. Its translation is CASSVDRGSYNEQFF.

This clonotype showed up many times. The rearrangement links TRBV7-2 to TRBJ1-6; D is unclear. Per the germline V gene, CDR1 is SGHTA and CDR2 is FQGNSA. CDR3 length: 8 residues. The V end was cut by 10 bases, the J end by 10 bases, with 2 bases between. CDR3 coding DNA: TGTGCCACCTCACCCCTCCACTTT. Protein: CATSPLHF.

The CDR3 DNA reads as TGTGCCAGCTCACCACCAGGGCCCGGCTACACCTTC. Its translation: CASSPPGPGYTF. V is TRBV18 and J is TRBJ1-2; D uncertain. This CDR3 has 12 residues. V was cut by 0 bases and J by 8 bases, with 7 bases left in between. The germline V gene encodes CDR1 KGHSH and CDR2 LQKENI.